These 30 T cell receptor beta chains were sequenced from one sample in a study of blood T cells in healthy people across ages. Together with a sample-barcoded 5' primer, a J-beta primer mix was included in a second PCR lasting 7 to 11 cycles. MiXCR, run by TCRdb on the 5' RACE reads, gives a single entry per CDR3 protein. The sample has more than 1,000,000 distinct CDR3 sequences, under 30% seen once; the top ten hold less than 0.85%. Separately, the same data were catalogued under a study of T cells of mothers and their children.

The specimen sequenced was blood. Source of these receptors: a girl under 10 years old in good health.

The V gene is TRBV20-1, the J gene TRBJ2-5; TRBD2 agrees at 9 bases. The DNA end favors TRBJ2-1, so the J call may be wrong. This CDR3 has 13 amino acids. CDR1 is DFQATT and CDR2 is SNEGSKA in the germline V gene (reference sequence). CDR3 nucleotides: TGCAGTGCTATAGAAGCGGGGGGTCATGAGCAGTTCTTC. As protein: CSAIEAGGHEQFF.

This clonotype was seen a few times. The chain couples TRBV7-8 to TRBJ2-5, with a weak D call TRBD2 (6 bases). The DNA matches TRBJ2-7 better at its end, which makes the J call doubtful. CDR3 length equals 14 residues. Germline V CDR1 and CDR2: SGHVS, FQNEAQ. The CDR3 loop reads CASSFGEVGYEQYF. CDR3 nucleotides: TGTGCCAGCAGCTTTGGGGAGGTGGGCTACGAGCAGTACTTC.

This clonotype was seen a handful of times. The chain couples TRBV7-2 to TRBJ2-3; tentatively, D is TRBD2 (6 bases). V was clipped by 1 base and J by 3 bases, with 17 bases between them. The CDR3 spans 17 residues. In germline, CDR1 is SGHTA, CDR2 FQGNSA. CDR3 coding DNA: TGTGCCAGCAGCTTAGGGGGTGTTCCCGGGAGAACAGATACGCAGTATTTT. This codes for CASSLGGVPGRTDTQYF.

V is TRBV6-1 and J is TRBJ2-1; 8 bases fit TRBD2. The CDR3 covers 15 residues. Unmatched junction bases numbered 6, after V lost 0 bases and J lost 8 bases. CDR1 and CDR2 (germline): MNHNS, SASEGT. CDR3 sequence reads: CASSEADGRAYEQFF. CDR3 coding DNA: TGTGCCAGCAGTGAAGCGGACGGGAGGGCCTATGAGCAGTTCTTC.

This clonotype was seen a handful of times. The chain is built from TRBV5-6 and TRBJ1-5, with 7 positions matching TRBD1. The length of the CDR3 is 14 residues. The germline CDR1 and CDR2 sequences are SGHDT and YYEEEE. V shed 2 bases and J 10 bases; nucleotides not matched to a gene: 9. The CDR3 coding sequence is TGTGCCAGCAGCTTTGGGCCGACAGGGCAACCCCAGCATTTT. It is translated as CASSFGPTGQPQHF.

The genes are TRBV5-1 and TRBJ1-1; tentative D call: TRBD1 (5 bases). The CDR3 loop spans 15 amino acids. The V gene's germline CDR1 is SGHRS and CDR2 YFSETQ. Trimming removed 4 bases from V and 0 bases from J, with 13 bases in between. This CDR3 is CASSATGPMNTEAFF. Here the CDR3 DNA reads TGCGCCAGCAGCGCGACGGGACCTATGAACACTGAAGCTTTCTTT.

The chain links TRBV4-3 to TRBJ2-1, with unresolved D. The CDR3 covers 14 residues. The germline CDR1 and CDR2 sequences are LGHNA and YSLEER. Trimming took 1 base from V and 1 from J, leaving 5 bases between them. This CDR3 is CASSQARSYNEQFF. CDR3 nucleotide sequence: TGCGCCAGCAGCCAAGCCCGATCCTACAATGAGCAGTTCTTC.

This clonotype was counted a few times. The chain combines TRBV12-3 or TRBV12-4 with TRBJ1-2; no firm D call. V dropped 3 bases and J dropped 7 bases, with 9 bases sitting between them. This CDR3 has 12 residues. The CDR3 nucleotides read TGTGCCAGCAGTTTTCCGGGGTCTGGCTACACCTTC. Translation: CASSFPGSGYTF.

This sequence joins TRBV20-1 and TRBJ1-1, with D maybe TRBD1 (5 bases). Germline V gene lookup returns CDR1 DFQATT and CDR2 SNEGSKA (reference sequence). The CDR3 is 16 residues long. The V gene lost 2 bases and the J gene lost 7 bases, with 23 bases spanning the gap. The CDR3 sequence is CSARFGASTRGYEAFF. CDR3 coding DNA: TGCAGTGCTAGATTCGGGGCCTCGACCCGAGGGTATGAAGCTTTCTTT.

The chain joins TRBV6-5 to TRBJ1-2; D is unclear. The germline V and J ends were trimmed by 0 bases and 7 bases, with 9 bases remaining between them. This CDR3 is built from 13 residues. Germline CDR1 and CDR2: MNHEY and SVGAGI. In DNA form, the CDR3 reads TGTGCCAGCAGTTACTCGATGGTGACTGGCTACACCTTC. It encodes CASSYSMVTGYTF.

This clonotype was recorded a few times. One end of the junction varies from germline; a read error may be responsible. The V call is TRBV9, the J call TRBJ2-7, with TRBD2 as a possible D gene (7 bases). From germline, CDR1 is SGDLS and CDR2 YYNGEE. The CDR3 is 12 amino acids. The CDR3 protein is CASSVDGGQKDF. The CDR3 nucleotides are TGTGCCAGCAGCGTAGACGGGGGGCAGAAGGACTTC.

In this sample, this clonotype turned up a few times. V is TRBV29-1 and J is TRBJ2-1; 9 nucleotides line up with TRBD2. J lost 7 bases, V lost 0 bases, and 7 bases had no gene match. Germline assignment: CDR1 SQVTM and CDR2 ANQGSEA. The CDR3 spans 15 residues. CDR3 amino acids: CSVEDLASGKNEQFF. The CDR3 DNA follows: TGCAGCGTTGAAGATCTTGCTAGCGGGAAAAATGAGCAGTTCTTC.

V and J are TRBV29-1 and TRBJ2-5, with 11 bases that match TRBD2. The J call may be in error: the DNA end matches TRBJ2-1 better. The CDR3 length is 14 residues. Germline V gene sequence: CDR1 SQVTM, CDR2 ANQGSEA. This chain's CDR3 is CSVERLAGGYEQFF. CDR3 bases: TGCAGCGTTGAACGCCTAGCGGGAGGCTATGAGCAGTTCTTC.

This clonotype was detected many times. The V gene is TRBV29-1, the J gene TRBJ1-4; the D is unclear. Germline V gives CDR1 SQVTM, CDR2 ANQGSEA. The V end was cut by 3 bases, the J end by 11 bases, with 10 bases between. The CDR3 is 11 residues long. The CDR3 nucleotides are TGCAGCGTTGACTCGCGCGAGAAACTGTTTTTT. Translation gives CSVDSREKLFF. Drawing the rest from reference TRBV29-1 and TRBJ1-4, the complete variable domain is SAVISQKPSRDICQRGTSLTIQCQVDSQVTMMFWYRQQPGQSLTLIATANQGSEATYESGFVIDKFPISRPNLTFSTLTVSNMSPEDSSIYLCSVDSREKLFFGSGTQLSVL.

The sample holds a few counts of this clonotype. The CDR3 sequence is CSVSRAGATDTQYF. CDR3 in DNA: TGCAGCGTCTCACGGGCAGGGGCGACAGATACGCAGTATTTT. The rearrangement links TRBV29-1 to TRBJ2-3; D perhaps matches TRBD1 (6 bases). The CDR3 loop spans 14 amino acids. Trimming removed 6 bases at V and 3 bases at J, with 16 bases between. Germline CDR1 reads SQVTM; CDR2 reads ANQGSEA.

The V and J genes are TRBV15 and TRBJ2-1, with 9 bases lining up with TRBD1. Germline V gene lookup returns CDR1 LNHNV and CDR2 YYDKDF (reference sequence). V trimming: 3 bases; J trimming: 9 bases; junction bases outside the gene matches: 9. The CDR3 is 15 amino acids. This CDR3 is CATSSTGTGSIEQFF. The DNA for the CDR3 is TGTGCCACCAGCAGTACCGGGACAGGGTCCATTGAGCAGTTCTTC.

The chain has TRBV29-1 and TRBJ2-3; 7 nucleotides agree with TRBD2. This CDR3 contains 13 residues. J was trimmed by 0 bases and V by 7 bases; bases with no gene match: 4. Looked up from germline, CDR1 is SQVTM and CDR2 is ANQGSEA. In DNA, the CDR3 is TGCAGCGAGCGGGACCGAAGCACAGATACGCAGTATTTT. Translation gives CSERDRSTDTQYF.

This clonotype was seen a few times. The V and J genes are TRBV19 and TRBJ2-3; D is possibly TRBD2 (6 bases). In germline, CDR1 is LNHDA, CDR2 SQIVND (reference sequence). The CDR3 length is 10 residues. V shed 11 bases and J shed 7 bases, with 10 bases lying between them. The CDR3 sequence: CASGGYTQYF. The CDR3 nucleotides read TGTGCCTCCGGGGGATATACGCAGTATTTT.

The rearrangement uses TRBV20-1 and TRBJ1-2; 9 positions agree with TRBD1. The CDR3 contains 15 residues. The V segment lost 2 bases and the J segment 1 base; nucleotides outside the gene matches: 5. Germline V gives CDR1 DFQATT, CDR2 SNEGSKA (reference sequence). For the CDR3, the DNA is TGCAGTGCTAGACCCTACAGGGGGCTTAACTATGGCTACACCTTC. Translation: CSARPYRGLNYGYTF.

This clonotype was picked up a small number of times. V usage is TRBV3-1 and J usage is TRBJ1-2; the D gene is possibly TRBD1 (5 bases). Germline CDR1 is LGHDT and CDR2 is YNNKEL (reference sequence). This CDR3 comprises 15 residues. Trimming took 0 bases from V and 1 from J, leaving 9 bases between them. CDR3 nucleotides: TGTGCCAGCAGCCAAGATTGGGGCGGTAACTATGGCTACACCTTC. This gives the protein CASSQDWGGNYGYTF.

The chain recombines TRBV4-2 with TRBJ1-1; tentative D call: TRBD1 (6 bases). Germline loops: CDR1 LGHNA, CDR2 YNFKEQ. The CDR3 length is 15 residues. Trimming removed 0 bases at V and 8 bases at J, with 16 bases between. The CDR3 is CASSQDGVQGLEAFF. CDR3 nucleotide sequence: TGTGCCAGCAGCCAAGATGGGGTACAGGGATTAGAAGCTTTCTTT.

The chain recombines TRBV29-1 with TRBJ2-3, with unresolved D. This CDR3 is built from 12 residues. CDR1 is SQVTM, CDR2 ANQGSEA, per germline. Trimming cost V 0 bases and J 5 bases, with 6 bases left between them. The CDR3 here is CSVEESRDTQYF. DNA for the CDR3: TGCAGCGTTGAAGAGTCGAGAGATACGCAGTATTTT.

V and J are TRBV12-3 or TRBV12-4 and TRBJ2-1; weak D call: TRBD2 (6 bases). V dropped 2 bases and J dropped 4 bases, with 15 bases sitting between them. CDR3 length equals 16 residues. The CDR3 spells CASSLIIGGPYNEQFF. The CDR3 coding sequence is TGTGCCAGCAGTTTAATAATAGGAGGGCCTTACAATGAGCAGTTCTTC.

This chain uses TRBV11-2 with TRBJ2-4; D not resolved. Trimming left V 4 bases short and J 8 bases short, with 15 bases between. From germline, CDR1 is SGHAT and CDR2 FQNNGV. This CDR3 comprises 14 residues. For the CDR3, the DNA is TGTGCCAGCAGCTCCCGGCGGTGGATGGACATTCAGTACTTC. Its protein is CASSSRRWMDIQYF.

The chain combines TRBV24-1 with TRBJ2-7; tentatively, D is TRBD1 (7 bases). The V end was cut by 4 bases, the J end by 3 bases, with 12 bases between. Germline CDR1 reads KGHDR; CDR2 reads SFDVKD. There are 14 residues in the CDR3. Written as DNA, the CDR3 is TGTGCCACCAGTGACCCAGGGGGGAACTACGAGCAGTACTTC. It translates to CATSDPGGNYEQYF.

This sequence joins TRBV24-1 and TRBJ2-3, with D hard to call. V lost 0 bases to trimming and J lost 11 bases, with 5 bases between them. The CDR3 extends over 11 amino acids. Looked up from germline, CDR1 is KGHDR and CDR2 is SFDVKD. The CDR3 protein is CATSDLSWQYF. CDR3 coding DNA: TGTGCCACCAGTGATTTGAGTTGGCAGTATTTT.

This clonotype has a handful of counts. The chain carries TRBV12-3 or TRBV12-4 and TRBJ2-3; 8 bases line up with TRBD2. The V segment lost 4 bases and the J segment 5 bases; nucleotides outside the gene matches: 8. The CDR3 has 15 residues. The CDR3 sequence: CASSYRDAGGDTQYF. CDR3 bases: TGTGCCAGCAGTTACCGGGACGCGGGAGGAGATACGCAGTATTTT.

V usage is TRBV19 and J usage is TRBJ2-5; 8 nucleotides match TRBD1. The junction had 11 bases not matched to a gene; V was cut back by 3 bases and J by 5 bases. The germline gives CDR1 LNHDA, CDR2 SQIVND (reference sequence). CDR3 size: 16 residues. For the CDR3, the DNA is TGTGCCAGTAGTATCGACGGCAGGGGGCTCGAGGAGACCCAGTACTTC. Encoded protein: CASSIDGRGLEETQYF.

This clonotype was detected a few times. The chain carries TRBV7-9 and TRBJ2-1; D possibly corresponds to TRBD1 (5 bases). The DNA matches TRBJ2-7 better at its end, which makes the J call doubtful. Germline CDR1 SEHNR, CDR2 FQNEAQ (reference sequence). The CDR3 is made up of 14 amino acids. The CDR3 nucleotides read TGTGCCAGCAGCTTACTACCCAGGGCCTACGAGCAGTACTTC. Translation gives CASSLLPRAYEQYF.

The chain carries TRBV19 and TRBJ2-7, with D possibly being TRBD1 (5 bases). The CDR3 contains 16 residues. Germline V gene data show CDR1 as LNHDA and CDR2 as SQIVND (reference sequence). The germline V and J ends were trimmed by 4 bases and 0 bases, with 16 bases remaining between them. The CDR3 coding sequence is TGTGCCAGTAGTACAAGTTGGGGCGACTTCTCCTACGAGCAGTACTTC. Translation gives CASSTSWGDFSYEQYF.